This TCR beta chain comes out of a study of regulatory T cells in long-lasting Graves disease. Time point specified: newly diagnosed GD, antithyroid drugs for less than 3 months. The TCR library was prepared using RNA isolated from PBMCs. Germline values: CDR1 SGHNT, CDR2 YYREEE (reference sequence). CDR3 size: 15 residues. Trimming removed 0 bases from V and 3 bases from J, with 12 bases in between. This clonotype was detected many times. Arm-PCR with iRepertoire HTBI primers amplified the CDR3 regions for these TCR beta libraries. One entry per CDR3 protein results from TCRdb running MiXCR on the multiplex PCR reads. The sample shows under 500,000 distinct CDR3 sequences, 16% of them seen only once. In addition, the sample was reused for a study of T cells in Graves' hyperthyroidism and ophthalmopathy.

The sequencing used peripheral blood mononuclear cells (PBMCs), collected at new diagnosis, from a patient treated with antithyroid drugs. The rearrangement joins TRBV5-4 to TRBJ1-1; perhaps TRBD1 as D (5 bases). The sequence derives from a woman in her 30s with Graves disease. In DNA, the CDR3 is TGTGCCAGCAGCTTGGACCTAGGGGCGGACACTGAAGCTTTCTTT. Translated, it gives CASSLDLGADTEAFF.